The rows below give T cell receptor beta chains drawn from one sample of a study of blood T cell repertoires in COVID-19. Sequencing was performed with immunoSEQ multiplex PCR; in TCRdb, only in-frame clones are kept and a portion is missing. Of under 200,000 clones listed, about nine tenths are singletons. The sample comprised peripheral blood. Receptors were obtained from a man aged 18 to 30 with active or convalescent COVID-19. The CDR3 runs from the conserved cysteine through the conserved F or W. D genes are given only for firm matches. Part of the rows lack a size; the others show once, few, many or a class for expanded clones.

V gene	D gene	clone size	J gene	CDR3 DNA	CDR3 protein
TRBV14	-	few	TRBJ1-1	TGTGCCAGCAGCCCCAGGCGGGGGAACACTGAAGCTTTCTTT	CASSPRRGNTEAFF
TRBV5-1	TRBD1	-	TRBJ1-1	TGCGCCAGCAGCTCGAGGGGACAGACGAACACTGAAGCTTTCTTT	CASSSRGQTNTEAFF
TRBV25-1	TRBD1	-	TRBJ1-2	TGTGCCAGCAGTGAAATAGGGACAGGGGGAGGTGGCTACACCTTC	CASSEIGTGGGGYTF
TRBV30	-	-	TRBJ1-2	TGTGCCTGGAGTGGGGGGGGTACTAACTATGGCTACACCTTC	CAWSGGGTNYGYTF
TRBV6-5	-	-	TRBJ1-5	TGTGCCAGCAGGGAGAGACCAAGCAATCAGCCCCAGCATTTT	CASRERPSNQPQHF
TRBV5-6	TRBD2	-	TRBJ2-2	TGTGCCAGCAGCCTGAGAGTAGCGGGAGTCGGGGAGCTGTTTTTT	CASSLRVAGVGELFF
TRBV11-3	-	few	TRBJ1-1	TGTGCCAGCAGCTTACTAGGGGGCACTGAAGCTTTCTTT	CASSLLGGTEAFF
TRBV18	TRBD1	-	TRBJ1-5	TGTGCCAGCTCACTAACGGGACAGGGCCAGCCCCAGCATTTT	CASSLTGQGQPQHF
TRBV18	-	-	TRBJ1-4	TGTGCCAGCTCACTTGACAGGTCGGAAAAACTGTTTTTT	CASSLDRSEKLFF
TRBV15	-	-	TRBJ2-4	TGTGCCACCAGCAGAGAGGGGGCTCAAAACATTCAGTACTTC	CATSREGAQNIQYF
TRBV7-6	TRBD2	-	TRBJ2-1	TGTGCCAGCAGCTCCCTAGCGGGAAGTCTCTATGAGCAGTTCTTC	CASSSLAGSLYEQFF
TRBV7-9	-	-	TRBJ2-1	TGTGCCAGCAGCTTCCGAGGTTCCTACAATGAGCAGTTCTTC	CASSFRGSYNEQFF
TRBV4-2	TRBD2	-	TRBJ2-3	TGTGCCAGCAGCCAAGGGGAGACTAGCGGTGCAGATACGCAGTATTTT	CASSQGETSGADTQYF
TRBV5-6	TRBD1	-	TRBJ1-2	TGTGCCAGCAGGTCGGGACAGGACGGCGGCTACACCTTC	CASRSGQDGGYTF
TRBV6-2/TRBV6-3	TRBD2	once	TRBJ2-3	TGTGCCAGCAGCCTACCTACTAGCGGAGTAACTAGCACAGATACGCAGTATTTT	CASSLPTSGVTSTDTQYF
TRBV7-2	TRBD2	-	TRBJ2-7	TGTGCCAGCAGTGAGGATGCGGGGGTCCTCTCCTACGAGCAGTACTTC	CASSEDAGVLSYEQYF
TRBV18	-	-	TRBJ2-4	TGTGCCAGCTCAACAGGGTTGGGTGCCCAAAACATTCAGTACTTC	CASSTGLGAQNIQYF